A selection of T cell receptor beta chains follows, all from one sample in a study of lymphopenia after photon versus proton radiotherapy. TCRdb keeps only in-frame clones here, not all; method: immunoSEQ multiplex PCR. Of tens of thousands of clones listed, about 85% are singletons. This material consisted of peripheral blood, taken from a patient treated with proton-based radiotherapy. The origin of the receptors is a man aged 80 or over with esophageal cancer. CDR3s include the opening cysteine and the closing phenylalanine or tryptophan. The order of the fields is V gene, clone size, J gene, CDR3 protein. Some rows mark clone size as missing; the rest say once, few, many or name a class of expanded clone.

TRBV5-4	.	TRBJ2-1	CASSWGLAEYNEQFF
TRBV2	.	TRBJ1-5	CASSPRGDSLNQPQHF
TRBV7-8	.	TRBJ2-6	CASSFAGRGISSGANVLTF
TRBV19	.	TRBJ1-1	CASSIPGRGNTEAFF
TRBV7-2	.	TRBJ2-1	CASSPLGGSYNEQFF
TRBV30	few	TRBJ2-3	CAWTAGHTDTQYF
TRBV30	.	TRBJ1-5	CAWSTLGGLSNQPQHF
TRBV6-5	.	TRBJ2-7	CASRSGTDYEQYF
TRBV20-1	.	TRBJ1-1	CSARRLGEAFF
TRBV4-3	once	TRBJ1-4	CASSQGGQLNEKLFF
TRBV2	.	TRBJ1-2	CASSEALRGHGYGYTF
TRBV7-2	.	TRBJ1-2	CASAPAGANYGYTF
TRBV6-5	.	TRBJ2-3	CASRKTRWQADTQYF
TRBV5-5	.	TRBJ2-7	CASSSRTQRDGYF
TRBV5-4	.	TRBJ1-1	CASSLGLNTEAFF
TRBV5-8	.	TRBJ2-1	CASIPDFGTGGNEQFF
TRBV5-8	.	TRBJ1-6	CASSGGDSPVPLHF
TRBV4-1	.	TRBJ2-3	CASSQASGSWDTQYF
TRBV15	.	TRBJ1-6	CATSPGQGGSPLHF
TRBV5-8	.	TRBJ2-3	CASVFGSTDTQYF
TRBV6-1	.	TRBJ2-3	CASRVDWASTDTQYF
TRBV4-3	.	TRBJ2-2	CASSQRTRDSPSRELFF
TRBV7-9	few	TRBJ2-2	CASSLEYMTVTGELFF
TRBV11-1	.	TRBJ2-3	CASSLGTYSTDTQYF
TRBV4-1	once	TRBJ2-7	CASSQVGTDVSEQYF
TRBV7-2	.	TRBJ1-3	CASSHSGNSGNTIYF
TRBV2	.	TRBJ2-7	CASSDDGTGGLLRQYF
TRBV6-5	.	TRBJ2-7	CASSRNPGQGYEQYF
TRBV7-9	few	TRBJ2-1	CAYGLAVYNEQFF
TRBV11-3	.	TRBJ2-5	CASSLGGAQETQYF
TRBV5-1	once	TRBJ2-1	CASSSLAGDYNEQFF
TRBV6-5	.	TRBJ1-2	CASSPPGQGYGYTF
TRBV7-8	few	TRBJ2-7	CASSIGRQVVEQYF
TRBV5-1	.	TRBJ2-1	CASSRQGPEEGEQFF
TRBV18	once	TRBJ2-5	CASSPIIGAQETQYF
TRBV9	.	TRBJ2-7	CASSVVRGGLVDEQYF
TRBV7-7	.	TRBJ2-2	CATLLPGGATGELFF
TRBV5-8	.	TRBJ1-5	CASSFRNNQPQHF
TRBV7-2	.	TRBJ2-7	CASSLLPETYEQYF
TRBV6-6	.	TRBJ2-7	CASSYGLPRDYEQYF
TRBV9	.	TRBJ2-6	CASSVQSGANVLTF
TRBV5-1	.	TRBJ2-5	CASSLGYQETQYF
TRBV7-2	.	TRBJ2-7	CASSPHLQGPYYEQYF
TRBV18	.	TRBJ2-3	CASSRAGTRNTDTQYF
TRBV7-9	.	TRBJ2-7	CASSSGGNFYEQYF
TRBV4-2	.	TRBJ1-4	CASSQDATGVDEKLFF
TRBV5-5	.	TRBJ2-2	CASSYRGPGWPNTGELFF
TRBV19	once	TRBJ2-7	CASSRTGNREQYF
TRBV7-8	.	TRBJ2-2	CASSFRGGSGELFF
TRBV5-1	.	TRBJ2-7	CASSLPDGFWDEQYF
TRBV7-6	.	TRBJ1-1	CASRMGTLWGRNTEAFF
TRBV7-9	.	TRBJ2-7	CASSSRQGDYEQYF
TRBV19	few	TRBJ1-5	CASSIGGGSKFNQPQHF
TRBV5-1	.	TRBJ2-2	CASGPGGVGELFF
TRBV7-2	.	TRBJ2-7	CASSLVLAGGTEQYF
TRBV19	.	TRBJ1-2	CATRWGTNGYTF
TRBV7-6	once	TRBJ1-2	CASSFAAGGYTF